The present T cell receptor beta chain was sequenced within a study of breast tumors, draining lymph nodes, adjacent tissues. General study findings and limits: Data only fit, rather than demonstrated, lymph node origin of most tumor T cells. Findings are consistent with lymph node origin and intratumoral expansion of most tumor T cells. Luminal-like breast cancer showed significantly greater tumor-nontumor repertoire similarity than basal-like breast cancer did.

TCRdb fed the multiplex PCR reads into MiXCR, producing one record per CDR3 protein. The data show fewer than 200,000 distinct CDR3 sequences, with roughly 30% seen just once and around 4% held by the top ten. V was clipped by 10 bases and J by 2 bases, with 8 bases between them. This CDR3 has 12 amino acids. The germline CDR1 and CDR2 sequences are LNHNV and YYDKDF (reference sequence). On this clonotype: Its antigen is unknown.

Axillary draining lymph nodes of breast cancer patients supplied the node samples. Sequenced input: axillary lymph node tissue. This chain links TRBV15 with TRBJ1-4; no definite D call. The source is a female donor with breast cancer. Some clones in this sample may be carry-over from other donors' samples. The CDR3 region is CAKVGTNEKLFF. CDR3 sequence (DNA): TGTGCCAAAGTGGGCACTAATGAAAAACTGTTTTTT.